This T cell receptor (beta chain) originates from a study of blood T cell repertoires in COVID-19. About the study: Collection of acute and convalescent COVID-19 samples took place in the United States, Italy and Spain. From T cells, B-cell-depleted T cells, or PBMCs came the material, which was cDNA or gDNA.

How the authors handled the data: Nucleated cell number was recorded as an estimate derived from reference gene primer amplification. The protocol was immunoSEQ multiplex PCR, while the TCRdb copy is restricted to in-frame clones and leaves out a portion. The V and J calls and clone size come from that table; D and trimming were worked out from the DNA. This sample yields roughly 18,000 clones, of which around 86% are seen a single time; roughly a sixth belongs to the top ten. Per the germline V gene, CDR1 is LNHDA and CDR2 is SQIVND (reference sequence). The CDR3 is 15 amino acids. J was trimmed by 4 bases and V by 5 bases; bases with no gene match: 8.

The source material was peripheral blood. The clonotype originates from a man in his sixties or seventies with acute or convalescent COVID-19. The chain combines TRBV19 with TRBJ2-1, with 7 bases lining up with TRBD2. The DNA of the CDR3 is TGTGCCAGTAGTGGGGGGGGTTGGGCGTACAATGAGCAGTTCTTC. As protein: CASSGGGWAYNEQFF. The variable domain in full, with the rest retrieved from reference TRBV19 and TRBJ2-1, is DGGITQSPKYLFRKEGQNVTLSCEQNLNHDAMYWYRQDPGQGLRLIYYSQIVNDFQKGDIAEGYSVSREKKESFPLTVTSAQKNPTAFYLCASSGGGWAYNEQFFGPGTRLTVL.